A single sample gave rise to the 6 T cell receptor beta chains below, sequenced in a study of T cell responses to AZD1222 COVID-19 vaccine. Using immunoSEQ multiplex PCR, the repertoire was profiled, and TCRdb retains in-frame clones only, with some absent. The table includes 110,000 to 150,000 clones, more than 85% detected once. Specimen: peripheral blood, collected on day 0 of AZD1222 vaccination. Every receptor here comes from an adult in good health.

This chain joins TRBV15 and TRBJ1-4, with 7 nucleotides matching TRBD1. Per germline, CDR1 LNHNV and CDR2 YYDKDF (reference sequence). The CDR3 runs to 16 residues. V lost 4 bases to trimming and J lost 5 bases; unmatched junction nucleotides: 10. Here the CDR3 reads CATSNYGQAQNEKLFF. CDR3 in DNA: TGTGCCACCAGCAACTATGGACAGGCCCAAAATGAAAAACTGTTTTTT.

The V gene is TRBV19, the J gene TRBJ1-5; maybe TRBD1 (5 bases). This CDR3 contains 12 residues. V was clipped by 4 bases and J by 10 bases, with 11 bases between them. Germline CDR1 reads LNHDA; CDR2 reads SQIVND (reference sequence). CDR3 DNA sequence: TGTGCCAGTAGTACATGGGGGGAACCCCAGCATTTT. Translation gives CASSTWGEPQHF.

The CDR3: CASSLYNRPFQQGADGYTF. CDR3 sequence (DNA): TGTGCCAGCAGTTTATATAATAGGCCGTTCCAACAGGGCGCGGATGGCTACACCTTC. This chain connects TRBV27 to TRBJ1-2, with D maybe TRBD1 (6 bases). V shed 1 base and J shed 6 bases, with 27 bases lying between them. CDR1 MNHEY and CDR2 SMNVEV come from the germline V gene (reference sequence). The CDR3 totals 19 residues.

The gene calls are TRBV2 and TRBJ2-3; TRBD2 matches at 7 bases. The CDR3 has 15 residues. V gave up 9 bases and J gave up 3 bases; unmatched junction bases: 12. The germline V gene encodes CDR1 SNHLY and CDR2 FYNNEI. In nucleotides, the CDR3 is TGTGCCAGGACAAACCGGGACTACAGAACAGATACGCAGTATTTT. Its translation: CARTNRDYRTDTQYF.

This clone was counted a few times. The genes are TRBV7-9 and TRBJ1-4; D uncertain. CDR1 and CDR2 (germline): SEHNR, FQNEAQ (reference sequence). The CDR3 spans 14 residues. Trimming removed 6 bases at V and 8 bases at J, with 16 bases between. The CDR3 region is CASRLPGDGEKLFF. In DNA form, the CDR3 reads TGTGCCAGCAGACTTCCAGGAGACGGAGAAAAACTGTTTTTT.

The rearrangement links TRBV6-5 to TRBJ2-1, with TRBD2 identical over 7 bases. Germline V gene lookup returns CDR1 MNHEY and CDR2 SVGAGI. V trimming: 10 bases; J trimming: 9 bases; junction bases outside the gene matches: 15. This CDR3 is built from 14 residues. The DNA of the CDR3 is TGTGCCACCCGGGCGAGCGGGAATAGGGGTGAGCAGTTCTTC. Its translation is CATRASGNRGEQFF.